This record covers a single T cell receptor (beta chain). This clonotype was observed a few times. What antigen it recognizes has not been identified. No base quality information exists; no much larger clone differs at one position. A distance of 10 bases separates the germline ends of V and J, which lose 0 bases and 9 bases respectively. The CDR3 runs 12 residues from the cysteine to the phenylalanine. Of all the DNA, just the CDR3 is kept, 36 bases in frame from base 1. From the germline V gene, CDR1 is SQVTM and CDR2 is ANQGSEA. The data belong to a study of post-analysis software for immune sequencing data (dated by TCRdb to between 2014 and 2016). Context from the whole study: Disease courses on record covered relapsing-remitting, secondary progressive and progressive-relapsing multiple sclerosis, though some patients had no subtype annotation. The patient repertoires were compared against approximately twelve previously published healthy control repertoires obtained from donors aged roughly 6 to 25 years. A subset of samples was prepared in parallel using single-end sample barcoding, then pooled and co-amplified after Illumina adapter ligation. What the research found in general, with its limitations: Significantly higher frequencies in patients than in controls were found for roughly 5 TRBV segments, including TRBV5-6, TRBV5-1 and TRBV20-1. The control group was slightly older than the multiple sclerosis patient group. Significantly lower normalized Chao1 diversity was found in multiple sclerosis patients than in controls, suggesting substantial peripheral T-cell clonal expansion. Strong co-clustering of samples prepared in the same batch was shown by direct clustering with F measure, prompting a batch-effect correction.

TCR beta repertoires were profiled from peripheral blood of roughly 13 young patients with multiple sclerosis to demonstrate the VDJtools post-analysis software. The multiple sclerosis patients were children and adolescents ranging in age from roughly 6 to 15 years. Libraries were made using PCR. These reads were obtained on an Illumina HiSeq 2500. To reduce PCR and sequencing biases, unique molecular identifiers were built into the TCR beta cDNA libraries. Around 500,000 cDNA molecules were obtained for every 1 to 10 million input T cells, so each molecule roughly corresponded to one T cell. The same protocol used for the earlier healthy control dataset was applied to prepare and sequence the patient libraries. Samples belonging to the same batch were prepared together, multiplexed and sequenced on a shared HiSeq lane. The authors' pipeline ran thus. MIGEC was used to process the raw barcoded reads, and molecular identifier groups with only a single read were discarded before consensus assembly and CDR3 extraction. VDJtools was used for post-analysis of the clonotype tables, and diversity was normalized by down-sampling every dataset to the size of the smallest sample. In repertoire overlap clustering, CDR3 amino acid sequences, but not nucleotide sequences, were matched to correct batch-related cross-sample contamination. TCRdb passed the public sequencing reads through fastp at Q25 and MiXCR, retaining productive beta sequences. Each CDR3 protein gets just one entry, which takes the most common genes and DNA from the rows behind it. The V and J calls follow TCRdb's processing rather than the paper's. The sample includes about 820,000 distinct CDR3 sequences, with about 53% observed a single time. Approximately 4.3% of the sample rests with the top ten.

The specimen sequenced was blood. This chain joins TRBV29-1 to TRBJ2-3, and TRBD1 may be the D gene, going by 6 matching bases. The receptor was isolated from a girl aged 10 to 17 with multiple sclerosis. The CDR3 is CSVEDQGNTQYF. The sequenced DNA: TGCAGCGTTGAAGATCAGGGGAACACGCAGTATTTT.